These T cell receptor beta chains were read from a single sample in a study of T cells after yellow fever vaccination. Each CDR3 protein gets one entry after TCRdb re-called the 5' RACE reads with MiXCR. The table records approximately 510,000 distinct CDR3 sequences, 21% of them present only once. Material: PBMCs, obtained 21 days after the first yellow fever vaccination. These receptors were obtained from a man aged 18 to 35 who received the YFV17D yellow fever vaccine. CDR3s include the opening cysteine and the closing phenylalanine or tryptophan. Each record gives: D gene, clone size, V gene, J gene, CDR3 DNA, CDR3 protein. The D gene is left open where the match is weak. Clone size is given for some rows only: seen once, a few or many times, or a class if the clone is expanded.

>.|few|TRBV6-1|TRBJ1-2
TGTGCCAGCAGTCCCCTACTCCGACAGCATGGCTACACCTTC
CASSPLLRQHGYTF
>.|.|TRBV6-2/TRBV6-3|TRBJ1-5
TGTGCCAGCAGCGGACGGGGGTCGTCTAGCAATCAGCCCCAGCATTTT
CASSGRGSSSNQPQHF
>TRBD1|few|TRBV12-3/TRBV12-4|TRBJ2-7
TGTGCCAGCAGTTTCCAGGGGGCGCGAAGGTACGAGCAGTACTTC
CASSFQGARRYEQYF
>TRBD1|few|TRBV7-2|TRBJ1-5
TGTGCCAGCAGCTTATTAGGGGGCGCAGAGCAGCCCCAGCATTTT
CASSLLGGAEQPQHF
>TRBD1|.|TRBV5-1|TRBJ1-2
TGCGCCAGCAGCTTAGAGGGGACAGGATATGGCTACACCTTC
CASSLEGTGYGYTF
>.|.|TRBV19|TRBJ1-5
TGTGCCAGTAGTATAGAAGGGCACGGGAATCAGCCCCAGCATTTT
CASSIEGHGNQPQHF
>.|few|TRBV2|TRBJ1-3
TGTGCCAGCAGTGAAGCGCTCTTCCTACTCTCTGGAAACACCATATATTTT
CASSEALFLLSGNTIYF
>.|.|TRBV5-5|TRBJ1-1
TGTGCCAGCAGCGCCTCGTACGGGGAAGCTTTCTTT
CASSASYGEAFF
>.|few|TRBV5-1|TRBJ2-7
TGCGCCAGCAGCTCAGGAGTCCGGTCGCAGTACTTC
CASSSGVRSQYF
>TRBD2|few|TRBV4-2|TRBJ2-5
TGTGCCAGCAGCCCAAGCCCTAGCGGGGGGATGGAGACCCAGTACTTC
CASSPSPSGGMETQYF
>.|.|TRBV14|TRBJ1-5
TGTGCCAGCAGCCAGGACGGAATTCAGCCCCAGCATTTT
CASSQDGIQPQHF
>TRBD2|.|TRBV6-1|TRBJ2-7
TGTGCCAGCAGTGCGTCTAGCGGGGGGGCCGGCGAGCAGTACTTC
CASSASSGGAGEQYF
>.|.|TRBV10-3|TRBJ2-1
TGTGCCATCAGTGAGTTGGGGCCAGGGTCTGACAATGAGCAGTTCTTC
CAISELGPGSDNEQFF
>.|few|TRBV6-5|TRBJ1-6
TGTGCCAGCAGTTACTCCCTGGTAGGGAGCTCCTATAATTCACCCCTCCACTTT
CASSYSLVGSSYNSPLHF
>TRBD1|.|TRBV7-7|TRBJ2-5
TGTGCTAGCAGCCCTAGGGGGCAGGGCCTTCGAGAGACCCAGTACTTC
CASSPRGQGLRETQYF
>TRBD1|few|TRBV24-1|TRBJ1-5
TGTGCCACCAGCACAGGGGGCCTAAGCAATCAGCCCCAGCATTTT
CATSTGGLSNQPQHF
>.|many|TRBV7-2|TRBJ1-6
TGTGCCAGCAGCTTAGGAACAATTAATTCACCCCTCCACTTT
CASSLGTINSPLHF